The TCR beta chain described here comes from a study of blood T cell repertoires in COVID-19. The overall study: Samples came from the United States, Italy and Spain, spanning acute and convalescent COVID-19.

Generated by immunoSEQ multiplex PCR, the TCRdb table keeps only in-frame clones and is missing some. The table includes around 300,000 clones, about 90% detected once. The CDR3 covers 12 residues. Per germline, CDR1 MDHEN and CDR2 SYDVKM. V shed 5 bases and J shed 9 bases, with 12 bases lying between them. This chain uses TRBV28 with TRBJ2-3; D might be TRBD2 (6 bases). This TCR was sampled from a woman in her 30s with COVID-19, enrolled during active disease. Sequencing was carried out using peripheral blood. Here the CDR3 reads CASSTTRITQYF. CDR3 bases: TGTGCCAGCAGTACGACTAGGATAACGCAGTATTTT.